This T cell receptor beta chain was retrieved from a study of graft-versus-host responses after intestinal transplantation. Across the study: Multivisceral, liver-intestinal, or isolated intestinal transplants were given to recipients. Each patient got anti-thymocyte globulin induction, then tacrolimus and steroids for around three years. Study outcomes and limitations: Early post-transplant HvG declines were associated with peak circulating GvH clone levels. Allograft graft-versus-host to host-versus-graft clonal ratios ran high in patients with graft-donor T cell macrochimerism.

Turning to this clone: Its specificity is unknown.

CDR1 is ENHRY, CDR2 SYGVKD, per germline. V lost 8 bases to trimming and J lost 2 bases, with 16 bases between them. The CDR3 has 15 residues. Lymphocytes from graft epithelium and lamina propria were isolated. TCRdb's copy holds only in-frame clones and misses some; the assay was immunoSEQ multiplex PCR. This sample has about 20,000 clones, with approximately 70% found just once. This clonotype was obtained from a human patient who received an intestinal transplant, so some T cells may come from the graft donor. Sequenced material: ileum tissue, taken approximately 3 weeks after intestinal transplant. The V and J genes are TRBV10-3 and TRBJ1-5; a possible D gene is TRBD1 (5 bases). For the CDR3, the DNA is TGTGCCATCTTATCAGGGTTTGCCGGCAATCAGCCCCAGCATTTT. Its translation: CAILSGFAGNQPQHF.